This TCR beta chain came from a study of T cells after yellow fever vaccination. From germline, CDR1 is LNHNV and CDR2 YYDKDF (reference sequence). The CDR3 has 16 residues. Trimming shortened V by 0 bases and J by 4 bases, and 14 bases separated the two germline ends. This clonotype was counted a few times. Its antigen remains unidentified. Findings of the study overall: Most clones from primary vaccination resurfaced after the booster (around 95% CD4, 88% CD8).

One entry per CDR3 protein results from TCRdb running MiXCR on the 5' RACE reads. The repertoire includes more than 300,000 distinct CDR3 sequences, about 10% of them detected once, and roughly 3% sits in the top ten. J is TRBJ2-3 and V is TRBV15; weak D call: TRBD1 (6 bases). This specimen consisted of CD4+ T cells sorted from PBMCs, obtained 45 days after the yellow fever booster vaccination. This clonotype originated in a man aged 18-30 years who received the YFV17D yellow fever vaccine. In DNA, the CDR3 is TGTGCCACCAGCAGAGATCGGGTGGGGGCCGCAGATACGCAGTATTTT. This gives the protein CATSRDRVGAADTQYF.